This T cell receptor (beta chain) was identified in a study of shared clonotypes between healthy human individuals. Overall study findings and caveats: Among donors, the sharing of clonotypes was expected to be influenced by sequencing depth. It was the non-shared clonotypes that had lower generation probabilities than clonotypes shared by all four donors.

Turning to this clone: Antigen specificity is unknown.

Germline V CDR1 and CDR2: LNHDA, SQIVND (reference sequence). V shed 5 bases and J shed 3 bases, with 14 bases lying between them. This CDR3 is 15 amino acids long. Some clones are missing from TCRdb's copy, which holds only in-frame ones; the method was immunoSEQ multiplex PCR. In the table there are roughly 2,300,000 clones, roughly 92% of which are singletons. The sample comprised naive CD4+ T cells from PBMCs. Described subset: CD45RA+ positively selected. The receptor was isolated from a man between 18 and 35 years old in good health. Some clones in this sample may be carry-over from other donors' samples. This rearrangement joins TRBV19 to TRBJ2-1; possibly TRBD1 for D (6 bases). CDR3 protein: CASSSKRGYYNEQFF. CDR3 nucleotide sequence: TGTGCCAGTAGTTCGAAAAGGGGGTACTACAATGAGCAGTTCTTC.